One and the same sample provided the 27 T cell receptor beta chains below, sequenced in a study of response to subunit inactivated influenza vaccine. TCRdb fed the RT-PCR reads into MiXCR, producing one record per CDR3 protein. The sample shows 600,000 to 850,000 distinct CDR3 sequences, approximately 14% of them seen only once. Specimen: PBMCs from blood, collected roughly 15 days before vaccination. These receptors came from a man in his fifties who received an inactivated influenza vaccine.

This clonotype was observed a handful of times. The rearrangement links TRBV12-3 or TRBV12-4 to TRBJ1-1; D unclear. The V gene lost 4 bases and the J gene lost 3 bases, with 9 bases spanning the gap. This CDR3 spans 13 amino acids. The CDR3, as DNA: TGTGCCAGCAGTTCCCTGACCGACACTGAAGCTTTCTTT. Translating gives CASSSLTDTEAFF.

J is TRBJ2-1 and V is TRBV3-1; 13 bases match TRBD2. Trimming at V came to 0 bases and at J to 8 bases, leaving 13 bases not matched to a gene. The CDR3 contains 19 residues. CDR1 LGHDT and CDR2 YNNKEL come from the germline V gene (reference sequence). Here the CDR3 reads CASSQDGPGLAGIGDEQFF. CDR3 nucleotides: TGTGCCAGCAGCCAAGATGGGCCGGGACTAGCGGGAATTGGAGATGAGCAGTTCTTC.

This clonotype was observed a single time. The rearrangement links TRBV9 to TRBJ2-7; 7 nucleotides line up with TRBD1. The CDR3 has 16 amino acids. Germline lookup yields CDR1 SGDLS and CDR2 YYNGEE. The trim removed 0 bases at V and 0 bases at J, leaving 6 bases unmatched. This CDR3 is CASSVGTGAASYEQYF. CDR3 in DNA: TGTGCCAGCAGCGTAGGTACAGGGGCCGCCTCCTACGAGCAGTACTTC.

This clonotype was counted ten times or more. This rearrangement joins TRBV12-3 or TRBV12-4 to TRBJ2-5; D is uncertain. The CDR3 is 12 amino acids. The germline V and J ends were trimmed by 7 bases and 5 bases, with 11 bases remaining between them. The DNA of the CDR3 is TGTGCCAGCACCCTTAGTGGGGAGACCCAGTACTTC. Protein product: CASTLSGETQYF.

The chain employs TRBV4-3 and TRBJ2-3, with 8 positions matching TRBD1. There are 17 residues in the CDR3. Germline CDR1 and CDR2: LGHNA and YSLEER. V lost 0 bases and J lost 6; bases outside the gene matches: 11. Here the CDR3 reads CASSQDVGRGRGDTQYF. CDR3 nucleotide sequence: TGCGCCAGCAGCCAAGATGTCGGCAGGGGGCGCGGGGATACGCAGTATTTT.

This clonotype was recorded a few times. The genes are TRBV7-8 and TRBJ1-2; no clear D. Germline V lookup: CDR1 SGHVS, CDR2 FQNEAQ. Trimming took 4 bases from V and 0 from J, leaving 15 bases between them. This CDR3 comprises 16 residues. CDR3 amino acids: CASSSTGRLTNYGYTF. Written as DNA, the CDR3 is TGTGCCAGCAGCTCTACCGGGCGGCTTACTAACTATGGCTACACCTTC. Full variable domain (outside the CDR3, taken from reference TRBV7-8 and TRBJ1-2): GAGVSQSPRYKVAKRGQDVALRCDPISGHVSLFWYQQALGQGPEFLTYFQNEAQLDKSGLPSDRFFAERPEGSVSTLKIQRTQQEDSAVYLCASSSTGRLTNYGYTFGSGTRLTVV.

This clonotype turned up a few times. The rearrangement uses TRBV12-3 or TRBV12-4 and TRBJ2-4, with 7 bases fitting TRBD2. J was trimmed by 9 bases and V by 0 bases; bases with no gene match: 2. This CDR3 is built from 13 residues. CDR3 nucleotides: TGTGCCAGCAGTTTAGCCCCGGGGGGCATTCAGTACTTC. Its protein product is CASSLAPGGIQYF.

This clonotype appeared a few times. The genes are TRBV5-1 and TRBJ2-7; 8 bases match TRBD2. The CDR3 extends over 15 amino acids. Germline CDR1 SGHRS, CDR2 YFSETQ. The V and J ends lost 1 base and 5 bases, in that order; junction bases with no gene match: 8. CDR3 loop: CASSLREGLLDEQYF. Here the CDR3 DNA reads TGCGCCAGCAGCTTGCGGGAGGGCCTATTGGACGAGCAGTACTTC.

This chain links TRBV10-3 with TRBJ1-1, with TRBD1 as a possible D gene (5 bases). The CDR3 consists of 14 residues. V was cut by 3 bases and J by 0 bases, with 8 bases left in between. Germline V gives CDR1 ENHRY, CDR2 SYGVKD. CDR3 amino acids: CAISERGMNTEAFF. Here the CDR3 DNA reads TGTGCCATCAGTGAAAGGGGCATGAACACTGAAGCTTTCTTT.

The V and J genes are TRBV6-5 and TRBJ2-4; 7 bases match TRBD1. CDR3 length equals 15 residues. Trimming at V came to 3 bases and at J to 6 bases, leaving 8 bases not matched to a gene. Germline V gene lookup returns CDR1 MNHEY and CDR2 SVGAGI. The CDR3 loop reads CASSYAPQGRNIQYF. The CDR3, as DNA: TGTGCCAGCAGTTATGCCCCACAGGGGAGAAACATTCAGTACTTC.

The genes are TRBV4-3 and TRBJ2-3; D is unresolved. V shed 4 bases and J shed 0 bases, with 17 bases lying between them. The CDR3 totals 17 residues. In germline, CDR1 is LGHNA, CDR2 YSLEER. CDR3 residues: CASSLRVGSTSTDTQYF. CDR3 sequence (DNA): TGCGCCAGCAGCCTAAGAGTCGGCAGCACCAGCACAGATACGCAGTATTTT.

The table lists this clonotype with a few counts. The genes are TRBV12-5 and TRBJ2-1; 7 bases align to TRBD1. The V gene's germline CDR1 is LGHNT and CDR2 FRNRAP. CDR3 length: 12 amino acids. V dropped 9 bases and J dropped 9; count of bases not matched to a gene: 8. In DNA, the CDR3 is TGTGCTAGCGAGCAGGGGGACGCTGAGCAGTTCTTC. This codes for CASEQGDAEQFF.

The rearrangement uses TRBV4-3 and TRBJ2-1, with TRBD2 identical over 11 bases. V lost 4 bases and J lost 7; bases outside the gene matches: 9. The CDR3 covers 16 residues. Germline CDR1 is LGHNA and CDR2 is YSLEER. CDR3 amino acids: CASSLGIAGGLNEQFF. CDR3 nucleotide sequence: TGCGCCAGCAGCCTAGGCATAGCGGGGGGGCTAAATGAGCAGTTCTTC.

This clonotype was counted at least ten times. The chain recombines TRBV12-3 or TRBV12-4 with TRBJ2-2; D possibly uses TRBD1 or TRBD2 (6 bases each). Trimming cost V 3 bases and J 5 bases, with 10 bases left between them. CDR3 length: 14 residues. The CDR3 region has the DNA TGTGCCAGCAGTTTCGGGGGCCGAACCGGGGAGCTGTTTTTT. Its protein product is CASSFGGRTGELFF.

Only a few counts were recorded for this clonotype. The CDR3 region is CASSLGSHYPPYEQYF. In DNA form, the CDR3 reads TGTGCCAGCAGTTTAGGTAGTCACTATCCTCCCTACGAGCAGTACTTC. The chain links TRBV12-3 or TRBV12-4 to TRBJ2-7; D uncertain. This CDR3 contains 16 residues. The ends were cut back, 1 base at V and 2 bases at J, with 15 bases in the middle.

This clonotype showed up many times. The rearrangement joins TRBV29-1 to TRBJ1-1; perhaps TRBD1 as D (6 bases). V lost 6 bases and J lost 0, with 14 bases in between. Germline V CDR1 and CDR2: SQVTM, ANQGSEA. There are 14 residues in the CDR3. As DNA, the CDR3 is TGCAGCGTCGCACCACAGGGTTTGAACACTGAAGCTTTCTTT. Translated, it gives CSVAPQGLNTEAFF.

CDR3 protein: CSAREDGRLNQPQHF. CDR3 in DNA: TGCAGTGCCCGTGAGGATGGGCGCCTAAATCAGCCCCAGCATTTT. The rearrangement uses TRBV20-1 and TRBJ1-5; the D is unclear. Germline CDR1 DFQATT, CDR2 SNEGSKA (reference sequence). V lost 6 bases and J lost 4, with 19 bases in between. CDR3 size: 15 residues.

With respect to this clonotype: At one of its ends the junction is not consistent with the germline gene, which may arise from a read error. The chain recombines TRBV20-1 with TRBJ2-3, with 14 bases identical to TRBD2. From germline, CDR1 is DFQATT and CDR2 SNEGSKA (reference sequence). This CDR3 contains 16 residues. In DNA form, the CDR3 reads TGCTGTGCTAGACTAGCGGGAGGGCCCAGCCCAGATACGCAGTATTTT. Protein sequence: CCARLAGGPSPDTQYF.

This clonotype was observed a handful of times. This sequence joins TRBV6-1 and TRBJ2-3; D is undetermined. Germline V gene lookup returns CDR1 MNHNS and CDR2 SASEGT. CDR3 length: 14 residues. V was clipped by 9 bases and J by 0 bases, with 13 bases between them. The CDR3 sequence is CASRRAESTDTQYF. The CDR3 bases are TGTGCCAGTAGAAGGGCGGAGAGCACAGATACGCAGTATTTT.

The chain carries TRBV6-5 and TRBJ2-5, with 10 bases matching TRBD1. Germline V gene lookup returns CDR1 MNHEY and CDR2 SVGAGI. This CDR3 spans 16 amino acids. Losses at the gene ends were 2 bases for V and 5 bases for J; bases not matched to a gene: 8. CDR3 DNA sequence: TGTGCCAGCAGTTACGCGGGACAGGGGAGGTTCGAGACCCAGTACTTC. It is translated as CASSYAGQGRFETQYF.

The V and J genes are TRBV28 and TRBJ2-7; D gene uncertain. V lost 6 bases and J lost 0, with 15 bases in between. From germline, CDR1 is MDHEN and CDR2 SYDVKM. This CDR3 comprises 15 residues. CDR3 sequence: CASSQSNPDSYEQYF. The CDR3 DNA reads as TGTGCCAGCAGCCAGAGTAATCCGGACTCCTACGAGCAGTACTTC. The full variable domain, completed using reference TRBV28 and TRBJ2-7, is DVKVTQSSRYLVKRTGEKVFLECVQDMDHENMFWYRQDPGLGLRLIYFSYDVKMKEKGDIPEGYSVSREKKERFSLILESASTNQTSMYLCASSQSNPDSYEQYFGPGTRLTVT.

The rearrangement uses TRBV4-3 and TRBJ2-7; the D is unclear. This CDR3 comprises 15 residues. CDR1 is LGHNA and CDR2 is YSLEER in the germline V gene. Between the trimmed V and J ends, which lost 3 bases and 3 bases, there was a span of 15 bases. CDR3 in DNA: TGCGCCAGCAGCCAGCAACTGGGCATGCACTACGAGCAGTACTTC. It translates to CASSQQLGMHYEQYF.

Written as DNA, the CDR3 is TGTGCCAGCACCATTAGCGGGAACACAGATACGCAGTATTTT. It translates to CASTISGNTDTQYF. V usage is TRBV12-3 or TRBV12-4 and J usage is TRBJ2-3; 8 nucleotides line up with TRBD2. The CDR3 extends over 14 amino acids. V lost 7 bases, J lost 2 bases, and 5 bases stayed unmatched.

This clonotype was recorded a few times. J is TRBJ2-1 and V is TRBV15, with 7 positions matching TRBD2. Germline CDR1 is LNHNV and CDR2 is YYDKDF (reference sequence). CDR3 length equals 17 residues. V gave up 0 bases and J gave up 2 bases; unmatched junction bases: 7. This CDR3 is CATSRDHGLGTYNEQFF. The CDR3 DNA is TGTGCCACCAGCAGAGATCACGGACTAGGAACCTACAATGAGCAGTTCTTC.

This clonotype was observed a few times. The chain has TRBV20-1 and TRBJ2-1; the match to TRBD2 covers 8 bases. Germline-derived CDR1 and CDR2 are DFQATT and SNEGSKA (reference sequence). The CDR3 length is 14 residues. The ends lost 1 base at V and 6 bases at J; junction bases unmatched: 5. For the CDR3, the DNA is TGCAGTGCTAGAGTAGCGGGACCGGCCAATGAGCAGTTCTTC. It codes for CSARVAGPANEQFF.

At least ten counts were recorded for this clonotype. The rearrangement uses TRBV2 and TRBJ2-7; TRBD1 or TRBD2 may be the D gene (5 bases each). Trimming shortened V by 2 bases and J by 5 bases, and 19 bases separated the two germline ends. Germline V lookup: CDR1 SNHLY, CDR2 FYNNEI. This CDR3 spans 16 amino acids. This CDR3 reads CASSETGAGRGHEQYF. The DNA of the CDR3 is TGTGCCAGCAGTGAAACGGGCGCCGGACGGGGACACGAGCAGTACTTC.

This clonotype came up many times. V usage is TRBV28 and J usage is TRBJ2-3; weak D call: TRBD2 (6 bases). CDR1 is MDHEN, CDR2 SYDVKM, per germline. Trimming removed 3 bases from V and 0 bases from J, with 13 bases in between. This CDR3 has 16 residues. The CDR3 loop is CASSLGTSFSTDTQYF. The DNA for the CDR3 is TGTGCCAGCAGTTTGGGCACTAGCTTCAGCACAGATACGCAGTATTTT.